One and the same sample provided the 7 T cell receptor beta chains below, sequenced in a study of shared clonotypes between healthy human individuals. Assay: immunoSEQ multiplex PCR; the TCRdb copy retains only in-frame clones and omits some. The sample has about 330,000 clones; less than 85% are singletons. The specimen was memory CD4+ T cells sorted from blood. The subset was: CD45RA-negative fraction. These receptors came from a man aged 30 to 39 in good health.

J is TRBJ2-6 and V is TRBV2, with 12 bases that match TRBD2. CDR1 and CDR2 (germline): SNHLY, FYNNEI. The V and J ends lost 8 bases and 0 bases, in that order; junction bases with no gene match: 5. This CDR3 contains 17 residues. The CDR3 coding sequence is TGTGCCAGCGGCCTACTAGCGGGAGGCTCTGGGGCCAACGTCCTGACTTTC. Amino acids: CASGLLAGGSGANVLTF. The full variable domain, rest sourced from reference TRBV2 and TRBJ2-6, is EPEVTQTPSHQVTQMGQEVILRCVPISNHLYFYWYRQILGQKVEFLVSFYNNEISEKSEIFDDQFSVERPDGSNFTLKIRSTKLEDSAMYFCASGLLAGGSGANVLTFGAGSRLTVL.

The CDR3 DNA is TGTGCCAGCAGTCCACAGGGATACTATGGCTACACCTTC. Residues: CASSPQGYYGYTF. This chain joins TRBV7-9 and TRBJ1-2; D is possibly TRBD1 (6 bases). Germline lookup yields CDR1 SEHNR and CDR2 FQNEAQ (reference sequence). The CDR3 consists of 13 residues. V gave up 6 bases and J gave up 3 bases, with 11 bases separating them.

The gene calls are TRBV19 and TRBJ2-5, with 11 positions matching TRBD2. Germline V gene sequence: CDR1 LNHDA, CDR2 SQIVND (reference sequence). The CDR3 is 14 residues long. V was clipped by 5 bases and J by 4 bases; unmatched bases: 3. CDR3 region: CASSQGLAGETQYF. Here the CDR3 DNA reads TGTGCCAGTAGTCAAGGACTAGCGGGAGAGACCCAGTACTTC.

The gene calls are TRBV19 and TRBJ2-7, with D tentatively TRBD1 (6 bases). This CDR3 is built from 14 residues. V lost 4 bases and J lost 3, with 13 bases in between. Germline lookup yields CDR1 LNHDA and CDR2 SQIVND (reference sequence). For the CDR3, the DNA is TGTGCCAGTAGTACACAGGGTGTGGACTACGAGCAGTACTTC. It codes for CASSTQGVDYEQYF.

This chain uses TRBV5-4 with TRBJ2-6; D is perhaps TRBD2 (7 bases). The CDR3 runs to 14 residues. V shed 9 bases and J shed 1 base, with 11 bases lying between them. CDR1 is SGHNT and CDR2 is YYREEE in the germline V gene (reference sequence). CDR3 amino acids: CAIRGGSGANVLTF. CDR3 in DNA: TGTGCCATCAGGGGAGGGTCTGGGGCCAACGTCCTGACTTTC.

V usage is TRBV5-1 and J usage is TRBJ2-1, with TRBD1 matching 7 bases. The ends lost 4 bases at V and 9 bases at J; junction bases unmatched: 16. Germline CDR1 reads SGHRS; CDR2 reads YFSETQ. CDR3 size: 16 residues. CDR3: CASSLGQATLLGEQFF. Here the CDR3 DNA reads TGCGCCAGCAGCCTAGGACAGGCCACACTTCTTGGTGAGCAGTTCTTC.

This clone was counted a few times. The rearrangement links TRBV7-2 to TRBJ1-1, with 9 bases lining up with TRBD1. This CDR3 is 15 amino acids long. Looked up from germline, CDR1 is SGHTA and CDR2 is FQGNSA. The ends lost 4 bases at V and 4 bases at J; junction bases unmatched: 7. CDR3 nucleotides: TGTGCCAGCAGCTCAGGACAGGGGCAGTTCACTGAAGCTTTCTTT. It encodes CASSSGQGQFTEAFF.